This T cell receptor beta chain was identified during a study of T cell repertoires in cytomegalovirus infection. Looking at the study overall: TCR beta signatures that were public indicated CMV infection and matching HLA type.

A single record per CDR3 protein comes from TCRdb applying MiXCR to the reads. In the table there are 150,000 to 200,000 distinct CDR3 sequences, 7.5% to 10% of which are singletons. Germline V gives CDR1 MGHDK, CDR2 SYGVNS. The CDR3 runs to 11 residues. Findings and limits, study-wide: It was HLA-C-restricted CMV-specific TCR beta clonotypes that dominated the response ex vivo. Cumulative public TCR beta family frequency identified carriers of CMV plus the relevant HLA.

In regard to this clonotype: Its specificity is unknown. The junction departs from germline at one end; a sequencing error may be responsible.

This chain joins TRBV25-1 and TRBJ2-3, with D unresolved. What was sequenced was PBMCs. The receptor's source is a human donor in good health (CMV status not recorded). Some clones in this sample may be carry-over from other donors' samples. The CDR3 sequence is CASSGGNLLDF. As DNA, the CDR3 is TGTGCCAGCAGTGGGGGAAACCTTTTGGATTTT.